This TCR beta chain was recovered during a study of regulatory T cells in long-lasting Graves disease. This CDR3 has 11 residues. Per germline, CDR1 DFQATT and CDR2 SNEGSKA (reference sequence). Turning to this clonotype: The antigen is unknown. This may come from a read error, since a much larger clone is one base off.

Study-wide results and caveats: Persistent Graves' cases showed lower TCR diversity than newly diagnosed cases.

Time point meaning: newly diagnosed GD, antithyroid drugs for less than 3 months. PBMC-extracted RNA yielded the TCR library. Construction of TCR beta libraries relied on iRepertoire HTBI primers and on Arm-PCR targeting CDR3 regions. TCRdb re-analysed the multiplex PCR reads in MiXCR, keeping a single row per CDR3 protein. The table has some 370,000 distinct CDR3 sequences, approximately 10% seen once. This sample was shared with a second study, whose subject was T cells in Graves' hyperthyroidism and ophthalmopathy.

This specimen was peripheral blood mononuclear cells (PBMCs), taken at new diagnosis, from a patient treated with antithyroid drugs. This clonotype was obtained from a woman under 30 with Graves disease. This rearrangement joins TRBV20-1 to TRBJ1-1, with D uncertain. CDR3 amino acids: CSAREYTQAFF. CDR3 sequence (DNA): TGCAGTGCCAGAGAGTACACTCAAGCTTTCTTT.